The subject of this entry is one TCR beta chain. Antigen specificity is unknown. From germline, CDR1 is SEHNR and CDR2 FQNEAQ (reference sequence). Losses at the gene ends were 6 bases for V and 4 bases for J; bases not matched to a gene: 11. CDR3 length: 15 residues. This entry comes from a study of shared clonotypes between healthy human individuals. Findings and caveats of the study: Generation probabilities of non-shared clonotypes were lower (relative to those shared by all four donors).

Naive CD8 isolation took CD45RO-negative cells positively selected for CCR7 and excluded terminally differentiated effector memory CD45RA+ cells. Profiling relied on immunoSEQ multiplex PCR, and the TCRdb table lists in-frame clones only, not all of them. The table includes roughly 890,000 clones, around 93% detected once. This TCR was sampled from a young man in good health. The sequencing input was naive CD8+ T cells sorted from blood. The chain combines TRBV7-9 with TRBJ2-5, with 7 bases lining up with TRBD1. CDR3 region: CASRPVGTERETQYF. The DNA of the CDR3 is TGTGCCAGCAGGCCTGTGGGGACAGAACGAGAGACCCAGTACTTC.